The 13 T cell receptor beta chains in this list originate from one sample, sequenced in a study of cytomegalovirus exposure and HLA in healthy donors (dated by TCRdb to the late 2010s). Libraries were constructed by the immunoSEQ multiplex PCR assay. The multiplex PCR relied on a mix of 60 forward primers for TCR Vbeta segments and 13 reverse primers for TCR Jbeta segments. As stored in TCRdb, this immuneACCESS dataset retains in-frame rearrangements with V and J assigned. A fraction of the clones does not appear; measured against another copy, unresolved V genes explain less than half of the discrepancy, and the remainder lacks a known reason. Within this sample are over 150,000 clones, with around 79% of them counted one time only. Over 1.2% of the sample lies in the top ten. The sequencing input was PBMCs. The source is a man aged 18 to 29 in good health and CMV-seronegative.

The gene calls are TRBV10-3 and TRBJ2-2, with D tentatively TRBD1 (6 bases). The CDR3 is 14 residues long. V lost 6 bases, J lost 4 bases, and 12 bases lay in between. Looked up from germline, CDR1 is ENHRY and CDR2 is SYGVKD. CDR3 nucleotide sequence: TGTGCCATCAGCGCCACAGGGTCCACCGGGGAGCTGTTTTTT. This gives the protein CAISATGSTGELFF.

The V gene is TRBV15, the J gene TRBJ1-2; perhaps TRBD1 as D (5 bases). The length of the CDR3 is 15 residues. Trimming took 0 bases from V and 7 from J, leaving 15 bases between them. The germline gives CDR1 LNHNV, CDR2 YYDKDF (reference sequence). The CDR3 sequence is CATSRDLRREGGYTF. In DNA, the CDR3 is TGTGCCACCAGCAGAGATCTCCGCAGGGAGGGTGGCTACACCTTC.

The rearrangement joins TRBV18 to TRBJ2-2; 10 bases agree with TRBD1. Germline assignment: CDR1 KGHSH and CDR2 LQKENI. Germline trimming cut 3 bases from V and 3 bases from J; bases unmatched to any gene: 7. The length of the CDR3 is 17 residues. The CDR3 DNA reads TGTGCCAGCTCACCCCCTGGGACAGGGGTCCACACCGGGGAGCTGTTTTTT. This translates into CASSPPGTGVHTGELFF.

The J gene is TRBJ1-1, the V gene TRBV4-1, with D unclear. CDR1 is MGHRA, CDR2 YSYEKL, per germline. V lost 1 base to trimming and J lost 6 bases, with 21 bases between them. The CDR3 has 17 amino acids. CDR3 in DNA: TGCGCCAGCAGCCAAGGCCCCGGGAGGGAGACGGGTGCTGAAGCTTTCTTT. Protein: CASSQGPGRETGAEAFF.

Here the CDR3 reads CASSLQGAAYEQYF. The CDR3 region has the DNA TGTGCCAGTAGCCTACAGGGGGCGGCCTACGAGCAGTACTTC. The V and J genes are TRBV19 and TRBJ2-7, with 9 bases that match TRBD1. J gave up 2 bases and V 6 bases, and 5 bases lay outside the gene matches. Germline V lookup: CDR1 LNHDA, CDR2 SQIVND (reference sequence). The CDR3 extends over 14 amino acids.

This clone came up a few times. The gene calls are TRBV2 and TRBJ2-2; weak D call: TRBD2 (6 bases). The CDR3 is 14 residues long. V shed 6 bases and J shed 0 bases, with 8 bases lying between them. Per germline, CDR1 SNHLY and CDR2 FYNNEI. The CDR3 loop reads CASRGTPNTGELFF. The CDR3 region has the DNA TGTGCCAGCAGGGGGACTCCGAACACCGGGGAGCTGTTTTTT.

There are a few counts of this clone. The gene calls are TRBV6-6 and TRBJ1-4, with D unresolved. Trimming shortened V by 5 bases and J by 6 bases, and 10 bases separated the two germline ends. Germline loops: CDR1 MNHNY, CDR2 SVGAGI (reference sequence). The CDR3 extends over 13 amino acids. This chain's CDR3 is CASSEEWDEKLFF. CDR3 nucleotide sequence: TGTGCCAGCAGTGAGGAATGGGATGAAAAACTGTTTTTT.

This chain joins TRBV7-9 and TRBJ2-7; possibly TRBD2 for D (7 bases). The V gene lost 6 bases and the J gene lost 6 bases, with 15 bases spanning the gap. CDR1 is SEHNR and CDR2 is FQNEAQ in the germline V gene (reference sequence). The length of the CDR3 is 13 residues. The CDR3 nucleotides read TGTGCCAGCAGGATTGACGGGGGGCGCGAGCAGTACTTC. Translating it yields CASRIDGGREQYF. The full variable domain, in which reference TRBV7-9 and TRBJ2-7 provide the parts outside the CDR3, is DTGVSQNPRHKITKRGQNVTFRCDPISEHNRLYWYRQTLGQGPEFLTYFQNEAQLEKSRLLSDRFSAERPKGSFSTLEIQRTEQGDSAMYLCASRIDGGREQYFGPGTRLTVT.

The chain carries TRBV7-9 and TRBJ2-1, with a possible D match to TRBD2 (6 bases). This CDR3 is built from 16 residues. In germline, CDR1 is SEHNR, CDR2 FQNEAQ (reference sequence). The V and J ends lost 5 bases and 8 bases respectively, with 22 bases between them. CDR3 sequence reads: CASSRLPGLIVDEQFF. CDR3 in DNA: TGTGCCAGCAGCCGACTCCCGGGACTTATTGTGGATGAGCAGTTCTTC. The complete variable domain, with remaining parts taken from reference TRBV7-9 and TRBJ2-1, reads DTGVSQNPRHKITKRGQNVTFRCDPISEHNRLYWYRQTLGQGPEFLTYFQNEAQLEKSRLLSDRFSAERPKGSFSTLEIQRTEQGDSAMYLCASSRLPGLIVDEQFFGPGTRLTVL.

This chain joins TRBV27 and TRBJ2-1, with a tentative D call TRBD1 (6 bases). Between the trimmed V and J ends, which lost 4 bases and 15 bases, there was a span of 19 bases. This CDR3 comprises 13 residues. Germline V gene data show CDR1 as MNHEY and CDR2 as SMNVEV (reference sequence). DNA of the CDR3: TGTGCCAGCAGTTCCGGACAGAGCGAGGTCCCGTTCTTC. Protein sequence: CASSSGQSEVPFF.

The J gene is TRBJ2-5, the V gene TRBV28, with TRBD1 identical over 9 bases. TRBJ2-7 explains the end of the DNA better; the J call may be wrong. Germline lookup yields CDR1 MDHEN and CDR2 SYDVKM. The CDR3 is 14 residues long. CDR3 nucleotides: TGTGCCAGCAGGGGACAGGGAGGGGTGCACGAGCAGTACTTC. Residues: CASRGQGGVHEQYF.

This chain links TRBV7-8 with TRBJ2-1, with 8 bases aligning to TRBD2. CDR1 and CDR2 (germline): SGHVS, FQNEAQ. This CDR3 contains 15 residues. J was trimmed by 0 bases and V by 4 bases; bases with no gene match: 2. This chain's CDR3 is CASSSGTSSYNEQFF. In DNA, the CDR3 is TGTGCCAGCAGCTCCGGGACTAGCTCCTACAATGAGCAGTTCTTC.

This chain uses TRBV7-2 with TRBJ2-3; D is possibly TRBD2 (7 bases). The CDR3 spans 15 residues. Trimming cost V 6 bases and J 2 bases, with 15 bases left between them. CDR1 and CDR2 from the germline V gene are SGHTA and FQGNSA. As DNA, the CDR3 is TGTGCCAGCAGGTTTGAGCGGGACATCACAGATACGCAGTATTTT. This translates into CASRFERDITDTQYF.